This entry features one T cell receptor (beta chain) sequence. The sample comes from a study of identifying expanded T cells in peripheral blood. TCRdb's copy holds only in-frame clones and misses some; the assay was immunoSEQ multiplex PCR. The table records 100,000 or so clones, around 88% of them present only once. Healthy donors had no documented immune events, such as infections, while sampled. CDR1 is MNHEY, CDR2 SVGAGI, per germline. The length of the CDR3 is 12 residues. V was pared by 5 bases and J by 8 bases, with 4 bases of the junction left unmatched. The receptor was isolated from a person between 18 and 75 years old in good health. This chain links TRBV6-5 with TRBJ1-2; 8 bases align to TRBD1. The sample comprised blood. The CDR3 DNA reads TGTGCCAGCAGTACGACAGGGGAGGGCTACACCTTC. As protein: CASSTTGEGYTF.